The TCR beta chain described here comes from a study of blood T cell repertoires in COVID-19. Overall study context: Sites across the United States, Italy and Spain contributed samples from acute and convalescent COVID-19. T cells, B-cell-depleted T cells, or PBMCs supplied cDNA or gDNA.

Original methodology: Reference gene primers were amplified, and this amplification served to estimate nucleated cell counts. Sequencing used immunoSEQ multiplex PCR; TCRdb keeps in-frame clones, though not all of them. V, J and clone size are taken as reported in that table, and D and trimming were inferred from the DNA itself. The sample has 130,000 to 150,000 clones, about four fifths seen once; the top ten hold approximately 8.4%. Sequences were obtained from peripheral blood. This clonotype originated in a human donor with acute or convalescent COVID-19. The donor label of this sample is uncertain.

Written as DNA, the CDR3 is TGCAGTGCCAGTTCCAGGGAGGTTGGCAATCAGCCCCAGCATTTT. This codes for CSASSREVGNQPQHF. The J gene is TRBJ1-5, the V gene TRBV20-1, with TRBD1 as a possible D gene (5 bases). Germline CDR1 is DFQATT and CDR2 is SNEGSKA (reference sequence). CDR3 length: 15 residues. V gave up 6 bases and J gave up 2 bases, with 17 bases separating them.